The 4 T cell receptor beta chains below come from one sample, sequenced in a study of CD8 T cells in ankylosing spondylitis. Broader study findings: Blood of patients with ankylosing spondylitis appeared to be characterized by a TCR beta motif of several highly homologous variants.

Using its own MiXCR run on the 5' RACE reads, TCRdb lists one record per CDR3 protein. The repertoire has 200,000 to 250,000 distinct CDR3 sequences, roughly 18% of them found once; the top ten carry about 42%. Their antigens are not known. The sequenced sample was blood, either unsorted or a sorted T cell fraction (not recorded which). These receptors were collected from a male donor with ankylosing spondylitis.

This clonotype was detected a few times. This chain joins TRBV27 and TRBJ2-7; a weak D match, TRBD2 (5 bases). V was trimmed by 7 bases and J by 1 base, leaving 17 bases between them. Germline V gene lookup returns CDR1 MNHEY and CDR2 SMNVEV (reference sequence). The length of the CDR3 is 15 residues. CDR3 protein: CASTAVGDISYEQYF. DNA of the CDR3: TGTGCCAGCACGGCGGTCGGGGATATTTCCTACGAGCAGTACTTC.

This clonotype was detected a few times. The gene calls are TRBV20-1 and TRBJ2-7, with TRBD1 matching 7 bases. The CDR3 extends over 15 amino acids. From germline, CDR1 is DFQATT and CDR2 SNEGSKA (reference sequence). V dropped 1 base and J dropped 1; count of bases not matched to a gene: 7. The CDR3: CSARGGTDLSYEQYF. CDR3 nucleotides: TGCAGTGCTAGAGGTGGGACAGACCTTTCCTACGAGCAGTACTTC.

This chain connects TRBV27 to TRBJ1-5; tentatively, D is TRBD1 (6 bases). V lost 6 bases to trimming and J lost 4 bases, with 16 bases between them. The CDR3 covers 15 residues. Germline V gives CDR1 MNHEY, CDR2 SMNVEV (reference sequence). CDR3 DNA: TGTGCCAGCAGCCGGGAGACAGGACCGAATCAGCCCCAGCATTTT. Amino acids: CASSRETGPNQPQHF.

The V call is TRBV4-1, the J call TRBJ1-2; D may be TRBD1 (6 bases). This CDR3 is 14 amino acids long. The germline gives CDR1 MGHRA, CDR2 YSYEKL. V lost 2 bases, J lost 3 bases, and 10 bases lay in between. The CDR3 DNA reads TGCGCCAGCAGCCAACGACAGGCAGACTATGGCTACACCTTC. Translation gives CASSQRQADYGYTF.